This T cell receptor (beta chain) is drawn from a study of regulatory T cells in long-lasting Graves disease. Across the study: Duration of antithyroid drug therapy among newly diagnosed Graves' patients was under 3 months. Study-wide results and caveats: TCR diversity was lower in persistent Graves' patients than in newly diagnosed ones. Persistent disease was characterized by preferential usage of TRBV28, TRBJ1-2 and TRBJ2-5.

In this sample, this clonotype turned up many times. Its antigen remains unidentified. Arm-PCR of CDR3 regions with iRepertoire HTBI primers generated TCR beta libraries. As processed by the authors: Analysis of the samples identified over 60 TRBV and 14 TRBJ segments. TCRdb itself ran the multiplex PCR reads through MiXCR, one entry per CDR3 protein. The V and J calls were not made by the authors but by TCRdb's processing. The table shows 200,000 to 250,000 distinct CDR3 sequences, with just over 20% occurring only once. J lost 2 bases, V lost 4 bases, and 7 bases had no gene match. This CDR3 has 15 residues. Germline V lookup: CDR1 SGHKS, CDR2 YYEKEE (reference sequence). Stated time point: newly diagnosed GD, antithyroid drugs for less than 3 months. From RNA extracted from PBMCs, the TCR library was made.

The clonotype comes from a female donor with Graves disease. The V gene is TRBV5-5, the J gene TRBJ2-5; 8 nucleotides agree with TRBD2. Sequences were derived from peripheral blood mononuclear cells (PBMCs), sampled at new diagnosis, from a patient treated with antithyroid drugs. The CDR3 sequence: CASSPGRGGQETQYF. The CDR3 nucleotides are TGTGCCAGCAGCCCCGGGAGGGGGGGGCAAGAGACCCAGTACTTC.